This T cell receptor (beta chain) was obtained from a study of cytomegalovirus exposure and HLA in healthy donors. The CDR3 extends over 16 amino acids. Germline CDR1 is SGHAT and CDR2 is FQNNGV. The V and J ends lost 1 base and 7 bases respectively, with 20 bases between them. Primers included in the PCR were 60 Vbeta and 13 Jbeta primers. Profiling relied on immunoSEQ multiplex PCR, and the TCRdb table lists in-frame clones only, not all of them. The data show approximately 170,000 clones, 65% to 75% seen once. This clone showed up just once. This clonotype was sampled from a young man in good health and CMV-seropositive. Sequencing was performed on PBMCs. This chain links TRBV11-2 with TRBJ2-7; D is possibly TRBD2 (5 bases). CDR3 coding DNA: TGTGCCAGCAGCTTAGCCCTCTGGGTTAGCGCTCGGGAGCAGTACTTC. Protein: CASSLALWVSAREQYF.